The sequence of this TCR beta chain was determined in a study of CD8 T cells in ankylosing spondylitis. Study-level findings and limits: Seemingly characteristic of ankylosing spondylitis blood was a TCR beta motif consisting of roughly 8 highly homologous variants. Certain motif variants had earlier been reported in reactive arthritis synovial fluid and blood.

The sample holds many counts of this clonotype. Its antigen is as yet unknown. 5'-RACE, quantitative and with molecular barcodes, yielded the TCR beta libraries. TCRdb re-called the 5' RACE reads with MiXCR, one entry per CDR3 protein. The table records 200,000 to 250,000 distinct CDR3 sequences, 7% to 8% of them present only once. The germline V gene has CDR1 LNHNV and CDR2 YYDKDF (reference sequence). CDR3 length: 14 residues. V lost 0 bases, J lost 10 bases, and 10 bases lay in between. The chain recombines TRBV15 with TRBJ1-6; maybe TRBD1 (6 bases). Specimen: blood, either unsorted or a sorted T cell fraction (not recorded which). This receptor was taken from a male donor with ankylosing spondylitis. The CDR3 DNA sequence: TGTGCCACCAGCAGAGACAGGGGTAGGTCACCCCTCCACTTT. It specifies CATSRDRGRSPLHF.